Given below is one T cell receptor (beta chain) in context. The record originates from a study of blood T cell repertoires in COVID-19. Germline V CDR1 and CDR2: MGHDK, SYGVNS. The length of the CDR3 is 15 residues. V shed 4 bases and J 6 bases; nucleotides not matched to a gene: 5. Method: immunoSEQ multiplex PCR; TCRdb's copy keeps in-frame clones and lacks some. The sample yields some 150,000 clones, around 83% seen once. The origin of this receptor is a human donor with acute or convalescent COVID-19. The donor label of this sample is uncertain. The source material was peripheral blood. The chain couples TRBV25-1 to TRBJ2-1; 11 bases agree with TRBD2. The CDR3 region is CASSATLAGGNEQFF. CDR3 nucleotide sequence: TGTGCCAGCAGTGCTACTCTAGCGGGAGGCAATGAGCAGTTCTTC.